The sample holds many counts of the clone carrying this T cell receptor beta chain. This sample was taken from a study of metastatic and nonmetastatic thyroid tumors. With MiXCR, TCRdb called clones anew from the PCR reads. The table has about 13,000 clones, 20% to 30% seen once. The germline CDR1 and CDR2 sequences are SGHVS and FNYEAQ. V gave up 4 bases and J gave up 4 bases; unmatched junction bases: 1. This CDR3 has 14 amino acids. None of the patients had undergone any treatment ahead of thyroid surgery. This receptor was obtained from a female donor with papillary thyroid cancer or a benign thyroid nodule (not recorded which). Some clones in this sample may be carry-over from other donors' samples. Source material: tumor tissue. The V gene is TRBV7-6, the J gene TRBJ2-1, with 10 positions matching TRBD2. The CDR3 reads CASSWTSGYNEQFF. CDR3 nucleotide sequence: TGTGCCAGCAGCTGGACTAGCGGATACAATGAGCAGTTCTTC.